This entry describes one T cell receptor beta chain. Original analysis: Amplified reference gene primers provided the basis for estimating nucleated cell counts. Assay: immunoSEQ multiplex PCR; the TCRdb copy retains only in-frame clones and omits some. From that table come the V and J calls and clone size; the DNA was used to work out D and trimming. The sample shows fewer than 500,000 clones, roughly 87% of them seen only once. Trimming took 5 bases from V and 9 from J, leaving 20 bases between them. Germline CDR1 LNHDA, CDR2 SQIVND (reference sequence). CDR3 size: 15 residues. The sample belongs to a study of blood T cell repertoires in COVID-19. For the study at large: Sites in the United States, Italy and Spain provided acute and convalescent COVID-19 samples.

This receptor was taken from a woman younger than 30 who had recovered from COVID-19. The sequencing sample was made of PBMCs or T cells enriched from blood (not recorded which). This sequence joins TRBV19 and TRBJ1-5, with a weak D call TRBD1 (5 bases). Here the CDR3 reads CASSLSPGRGSPQHF. The DNA of the CDR3 is TGTGCCAGTAGTCTGTCCCCTGGTAGGGGCTCGCCCCAGCATTTT.